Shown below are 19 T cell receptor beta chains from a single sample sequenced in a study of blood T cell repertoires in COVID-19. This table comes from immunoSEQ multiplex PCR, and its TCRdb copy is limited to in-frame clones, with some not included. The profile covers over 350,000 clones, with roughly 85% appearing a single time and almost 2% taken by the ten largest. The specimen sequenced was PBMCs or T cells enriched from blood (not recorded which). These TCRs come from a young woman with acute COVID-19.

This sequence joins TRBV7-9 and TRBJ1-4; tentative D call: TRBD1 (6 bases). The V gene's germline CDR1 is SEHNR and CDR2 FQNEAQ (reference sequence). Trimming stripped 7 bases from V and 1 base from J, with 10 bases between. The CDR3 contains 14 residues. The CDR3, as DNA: TGTGCCAGCAAACGAGGGGGAACTAATGAAAAACTGTTTTTT. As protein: CASKRGGTNEKLFF. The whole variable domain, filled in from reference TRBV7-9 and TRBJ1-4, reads DTGVSQNPRHKITKRGQNVTFRCDPISEHNRLYWYRQTLGQGPEFLTYFQNEAQLEKSRLLSDRFSAERPKGSFSTLEIQRTEQGDSAMYLCASKRGGTNEKLFFGSGTQLSVL.

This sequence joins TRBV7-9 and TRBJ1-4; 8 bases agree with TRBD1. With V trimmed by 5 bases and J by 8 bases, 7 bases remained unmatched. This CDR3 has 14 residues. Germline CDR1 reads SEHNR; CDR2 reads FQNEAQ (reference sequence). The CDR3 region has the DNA TGTGCCAGCAGCCCGGACAGGGCTCAGGAAAAACTGTTTTTT. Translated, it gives CASSPDRAQEKLFF.

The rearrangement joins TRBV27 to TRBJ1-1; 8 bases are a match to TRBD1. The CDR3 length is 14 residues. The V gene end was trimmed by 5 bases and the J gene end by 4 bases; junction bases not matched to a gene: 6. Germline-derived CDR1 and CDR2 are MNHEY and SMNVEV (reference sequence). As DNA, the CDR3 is TGTGCCAGCAGTCCGACAGGGGTCGGCACTGAAGCTTTCTTT. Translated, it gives CASSPTGVGTEAFF.

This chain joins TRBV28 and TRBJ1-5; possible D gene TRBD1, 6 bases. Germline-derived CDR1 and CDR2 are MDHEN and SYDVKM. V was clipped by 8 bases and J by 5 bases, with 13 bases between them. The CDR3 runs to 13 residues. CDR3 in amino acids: CASAQGIDQPQHF. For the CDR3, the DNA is TGTGCCAGCGCTCAGGGGATTGATCAGCCCCAGCATTTT.

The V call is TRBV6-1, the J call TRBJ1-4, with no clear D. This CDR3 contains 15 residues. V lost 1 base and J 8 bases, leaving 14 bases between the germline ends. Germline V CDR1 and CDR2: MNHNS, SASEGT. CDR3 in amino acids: CASSEVGRLEEKLFF. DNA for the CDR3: TGTGCCAGCAGTGAAGTGGGCAGGTTGGAAGAAAAACTGTTTTTT.

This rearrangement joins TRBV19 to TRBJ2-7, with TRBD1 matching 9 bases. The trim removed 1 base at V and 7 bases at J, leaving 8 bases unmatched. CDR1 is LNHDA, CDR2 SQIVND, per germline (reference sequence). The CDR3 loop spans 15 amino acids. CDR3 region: CASSIAMDRGHEQYF. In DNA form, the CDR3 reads TGTGCCAGTAGTATAGCTATGGACAGGGGTCATGAGCAGTACTTC.

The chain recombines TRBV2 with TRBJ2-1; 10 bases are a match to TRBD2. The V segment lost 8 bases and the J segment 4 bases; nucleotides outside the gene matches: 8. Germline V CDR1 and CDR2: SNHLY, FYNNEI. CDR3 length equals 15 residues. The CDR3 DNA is TGTGCCAGCCGTAAGGCTAGCGGGAGTTACAATGAGCAGTTCTTC. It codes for CASRKASGSYNEQFF. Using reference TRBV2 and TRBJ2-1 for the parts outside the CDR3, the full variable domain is EPEVTQTPSHQVTQMGQEVILRCVPISNHLYFYWYRQILGQKVEFLVSFYNNEISEKSEIFDDQFSVERPDGSNFTLKIRSTKLEDSAMYFCASRKASGSYNEQFFGPGTRLTVL.

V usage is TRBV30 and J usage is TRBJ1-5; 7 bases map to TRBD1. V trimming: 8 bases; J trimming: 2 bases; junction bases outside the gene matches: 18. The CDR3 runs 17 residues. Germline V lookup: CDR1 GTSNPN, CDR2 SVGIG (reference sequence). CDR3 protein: CARRRQGILDRNQPQHF. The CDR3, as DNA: TGTGCCCGCCGACGACAGGGAATCCTTGATCGCAATCAGCCCCAGCATTTT.

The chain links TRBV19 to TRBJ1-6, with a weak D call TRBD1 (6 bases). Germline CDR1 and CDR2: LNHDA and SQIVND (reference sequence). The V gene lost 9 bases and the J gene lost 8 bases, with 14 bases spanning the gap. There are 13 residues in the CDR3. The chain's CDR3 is CASNRVTDSPLHF. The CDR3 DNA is TGTGCCAGCAACAGGGTTACTGATTCACCCCTCCACTTT.

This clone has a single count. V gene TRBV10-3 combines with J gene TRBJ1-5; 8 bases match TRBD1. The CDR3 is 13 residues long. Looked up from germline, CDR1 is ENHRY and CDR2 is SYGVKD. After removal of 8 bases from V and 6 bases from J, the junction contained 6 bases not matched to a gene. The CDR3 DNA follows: TGTGCCATCCAACCCACAGGGGGTCAGCCCCAGCATTTT. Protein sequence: CAIQPTGGQPQHF.

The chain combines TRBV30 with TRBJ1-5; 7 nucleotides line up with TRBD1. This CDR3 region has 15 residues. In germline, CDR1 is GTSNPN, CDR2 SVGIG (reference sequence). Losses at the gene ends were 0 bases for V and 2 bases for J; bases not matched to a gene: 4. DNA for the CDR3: TGTGCCTGGAGTGTGAGGGGGCAGGGCAATCAGCCCCAGCATTTT. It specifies CAWSVRGQGNQPQHF.

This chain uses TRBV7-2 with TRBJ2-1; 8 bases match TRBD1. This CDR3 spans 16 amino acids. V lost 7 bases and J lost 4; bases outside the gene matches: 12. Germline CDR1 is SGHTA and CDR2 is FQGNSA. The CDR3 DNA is TGTGCCAGCACCCCTCCCGGGACAGGAGGTTACAATGAGCAGTTCTTC. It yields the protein CASTPPGTGGYNEQFF. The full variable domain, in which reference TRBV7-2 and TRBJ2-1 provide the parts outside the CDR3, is GAGVSQSPSNKVTEKGKDVELRCDPISGHTALYWYRQSLGQGLEFLIYFQGNSAPDKSGLPSDRFSAERTGGSVSTLTIQRTQQEDSAVYLCASTPPGTGGYNEQFFGPGTRLTVL.

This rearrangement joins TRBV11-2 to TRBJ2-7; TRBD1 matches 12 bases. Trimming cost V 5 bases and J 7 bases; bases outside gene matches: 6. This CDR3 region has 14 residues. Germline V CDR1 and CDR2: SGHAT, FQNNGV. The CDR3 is CASSQGTGGFEQYF. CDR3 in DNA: TGTGCCAGCAGCCAGGGGACAGGGGGCTTTGAGCAGTACTTC.

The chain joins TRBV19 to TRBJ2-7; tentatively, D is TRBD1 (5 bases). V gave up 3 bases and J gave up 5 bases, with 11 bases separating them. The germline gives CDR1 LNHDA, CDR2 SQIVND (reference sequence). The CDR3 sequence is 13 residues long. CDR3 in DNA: TGTGCCAGTAGTATCTTCTGGGGCCACGAGCAGTACTTC. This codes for CASSIFWGHEQYF.

The chain's CDR3 is CASSQASGGPKETQYF. CDR3 coding DNA: TGTGCCAGCAGCCAAGCTAGCGGAGGTCCTAAAGAGACCCAGTACTTC. The V and J genes are TRBV3-1 (or the pseudogene TRBV3-2) and TRBJ2-5; TRBD2 matches at 7 bases. V gave up 1 base and J gave up 3 bases; unmatched junction bases: 8. The CDR3 totals 16 residues. CDR1 and CDR2 from the germline V gene are LGHDT and YNNKEL (reference sequence).

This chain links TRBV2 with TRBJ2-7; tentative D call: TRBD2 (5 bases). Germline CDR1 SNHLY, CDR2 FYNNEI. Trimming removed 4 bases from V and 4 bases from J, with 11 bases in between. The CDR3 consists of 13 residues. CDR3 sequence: CASSVMRAYEQYF. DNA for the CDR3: TGTGCCAGCAGTGTGATGAGGGCATACGAGCAGTACTTC.

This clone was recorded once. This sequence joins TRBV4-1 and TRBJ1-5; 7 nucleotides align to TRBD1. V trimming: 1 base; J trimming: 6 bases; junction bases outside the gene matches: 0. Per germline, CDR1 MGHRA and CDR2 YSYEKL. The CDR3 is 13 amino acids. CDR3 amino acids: CASSQAGGQPQHF. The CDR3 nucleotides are TGCGCCAGCAGCCAAGCAGGGGGTCAGCCCCAGCATTTT.

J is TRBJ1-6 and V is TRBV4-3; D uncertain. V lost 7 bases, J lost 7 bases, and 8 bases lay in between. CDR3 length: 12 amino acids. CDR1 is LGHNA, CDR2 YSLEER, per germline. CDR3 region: CASNRGNSPLHF. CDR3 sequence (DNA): TGCGCCAGCAACCGAGGGAATTCACCCCTCCACTTT.

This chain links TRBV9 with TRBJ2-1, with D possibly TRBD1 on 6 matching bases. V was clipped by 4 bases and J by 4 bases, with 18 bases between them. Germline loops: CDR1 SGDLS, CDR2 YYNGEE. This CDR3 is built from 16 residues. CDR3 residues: CASSPRTEKRYNEQFF. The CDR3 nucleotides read TGTGCCAGCAGCCCACGGACAGAAAAAAGATACAATGAGCAGTTCTTC.